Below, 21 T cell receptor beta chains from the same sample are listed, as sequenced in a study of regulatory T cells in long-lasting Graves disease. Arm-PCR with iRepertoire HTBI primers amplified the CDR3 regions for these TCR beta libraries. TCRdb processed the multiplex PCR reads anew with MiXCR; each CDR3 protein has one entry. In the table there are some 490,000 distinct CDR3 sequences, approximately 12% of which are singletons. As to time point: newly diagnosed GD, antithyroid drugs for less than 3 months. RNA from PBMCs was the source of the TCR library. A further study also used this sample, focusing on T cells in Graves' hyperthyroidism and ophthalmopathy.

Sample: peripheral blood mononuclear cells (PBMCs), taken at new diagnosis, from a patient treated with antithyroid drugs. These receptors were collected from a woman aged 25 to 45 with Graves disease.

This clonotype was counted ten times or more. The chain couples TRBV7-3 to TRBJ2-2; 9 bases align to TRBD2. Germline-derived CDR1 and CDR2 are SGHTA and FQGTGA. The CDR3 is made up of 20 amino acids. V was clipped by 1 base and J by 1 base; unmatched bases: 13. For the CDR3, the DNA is TGTGCCAGCAGCTTAAAAGTTAGGGTCGGGACTAGCAGGAACACCGGGGAGCTGTTTTTT. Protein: CASSLKVRVGTSRNTGELFF.

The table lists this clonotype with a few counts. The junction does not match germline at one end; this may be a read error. The chain's CDR3 is CASSPRGSTIYF. In DNA, the CDR3 is TGTGCCAGCAGCCCTCGTGGAAGCACCATATATTTT. The genes are TRBV12-3 or TRBV12-4 and TRBJ1-3; D is unclear. The CDR3 contains 12 residues.

Written as DNA, the CDR3 is TGCAGTGCTAAGGGATCAGGCAATCAGCCCCAGCATTTT. As protein: CSAKGSGNQPQHF. The chain links TRBV20-1 to TRBJ1-5; no definite D call. The CDR3 is 13 residues long. V lost 4 bases, J lost 2 bases, and 9 bases lay in between. CDR1 is DFQATT, CDR2 SNEGSKA, per germline (reference sequence).

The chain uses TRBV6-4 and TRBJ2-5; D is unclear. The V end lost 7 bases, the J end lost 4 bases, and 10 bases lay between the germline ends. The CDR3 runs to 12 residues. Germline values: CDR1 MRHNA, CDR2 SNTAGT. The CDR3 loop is CASTPGRETQYF. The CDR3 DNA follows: TGTGCCAGCACGCCGGGCCGAGAGACCCAGTACTTC.

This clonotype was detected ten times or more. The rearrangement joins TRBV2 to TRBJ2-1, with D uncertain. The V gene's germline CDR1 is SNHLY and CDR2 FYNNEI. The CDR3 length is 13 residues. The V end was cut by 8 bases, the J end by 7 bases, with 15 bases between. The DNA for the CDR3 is TGTGCCAGCGGGTGGACCCAGGCAAATGAGCAGTTCTTC. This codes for CASGWTQANEQFF.

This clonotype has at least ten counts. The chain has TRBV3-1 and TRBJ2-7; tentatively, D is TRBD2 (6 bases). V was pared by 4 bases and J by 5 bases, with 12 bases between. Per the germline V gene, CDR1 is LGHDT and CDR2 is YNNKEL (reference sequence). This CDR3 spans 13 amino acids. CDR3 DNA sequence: TGTGCCAGCAGCCTGGGACTCCTAAACGAGCAGTACTTC. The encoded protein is CASSLGLLNEQYF.

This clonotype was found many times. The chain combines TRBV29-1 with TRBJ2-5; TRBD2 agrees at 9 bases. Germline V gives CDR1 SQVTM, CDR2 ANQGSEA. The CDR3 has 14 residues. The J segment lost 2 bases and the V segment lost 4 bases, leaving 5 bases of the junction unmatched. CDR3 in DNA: TGCAGCGTTGGTGCTAGCGGGGTACAAGAGACCCAGTACTTC. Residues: CSVGASGVQETQYF.

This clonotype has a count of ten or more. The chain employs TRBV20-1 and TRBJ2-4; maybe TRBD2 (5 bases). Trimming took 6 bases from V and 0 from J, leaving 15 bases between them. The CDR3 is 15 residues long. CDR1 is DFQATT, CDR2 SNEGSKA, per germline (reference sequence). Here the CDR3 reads CSAKRSGLAKNIQYF. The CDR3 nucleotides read TGCAGTGCAAAAAGGTCGGGATTAGCCAAAAACATTCAGTACTTC.

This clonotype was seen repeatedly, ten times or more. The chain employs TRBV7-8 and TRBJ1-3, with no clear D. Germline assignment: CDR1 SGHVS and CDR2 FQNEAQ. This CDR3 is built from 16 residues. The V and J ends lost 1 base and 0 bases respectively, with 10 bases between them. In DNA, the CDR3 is TGTGCCAGCAGCTTAGGCCCCATTGTCTCTGGAAACACCATATATTTT. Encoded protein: CASSLGPIVSGNTIYF.

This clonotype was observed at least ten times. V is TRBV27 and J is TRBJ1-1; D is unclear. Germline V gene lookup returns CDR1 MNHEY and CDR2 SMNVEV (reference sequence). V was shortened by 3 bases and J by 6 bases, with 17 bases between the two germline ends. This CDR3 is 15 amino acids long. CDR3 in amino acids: CASSFGRTITSEAFF. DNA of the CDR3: TGTGCCAGCAGTTTCGGACGGACCATCACCTCTGAAGCTTTCTTT.

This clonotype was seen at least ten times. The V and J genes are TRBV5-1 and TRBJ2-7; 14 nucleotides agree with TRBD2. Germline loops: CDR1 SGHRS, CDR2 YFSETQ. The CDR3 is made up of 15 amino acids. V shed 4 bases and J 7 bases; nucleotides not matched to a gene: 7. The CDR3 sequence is CASSPGLAGVYEQYF. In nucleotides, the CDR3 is TGCGCCAGCAGCCCGGGACTAGCGGGAGTATATGAGCAGTACTTC.

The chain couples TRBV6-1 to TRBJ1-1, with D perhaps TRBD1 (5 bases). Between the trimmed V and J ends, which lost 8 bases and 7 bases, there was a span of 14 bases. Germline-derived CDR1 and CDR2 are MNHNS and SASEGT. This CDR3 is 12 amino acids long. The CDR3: CASSSGPNEAFF. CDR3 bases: TGTGCCAGCTCCTCAGGGCCGAATGAAGCTTTCTTT.

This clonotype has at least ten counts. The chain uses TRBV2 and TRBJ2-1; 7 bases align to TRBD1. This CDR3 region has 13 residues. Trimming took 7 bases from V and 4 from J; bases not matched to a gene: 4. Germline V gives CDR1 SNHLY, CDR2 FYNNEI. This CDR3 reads CASKSDRYNEQFF. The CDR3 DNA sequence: TGTGCCAGCAAATCGGACAGGTACAATGAGCAGTTCTTC.

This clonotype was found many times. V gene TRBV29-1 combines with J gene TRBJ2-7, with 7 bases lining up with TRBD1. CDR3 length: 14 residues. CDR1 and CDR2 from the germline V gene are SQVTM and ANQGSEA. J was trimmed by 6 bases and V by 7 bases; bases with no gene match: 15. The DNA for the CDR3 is TGCAGCGCCCTTAGTCCGGGACAGTTCTCCGAGCAGTACTTC. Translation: CSALSPGQFSEQYF.

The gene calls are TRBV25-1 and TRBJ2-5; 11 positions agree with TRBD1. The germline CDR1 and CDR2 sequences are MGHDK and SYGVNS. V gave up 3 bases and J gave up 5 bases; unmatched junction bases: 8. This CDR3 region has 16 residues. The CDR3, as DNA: TGTGCCAGCAGTGATTGGGACAGGGGGGTTAAGGAGACCCAGTACTTC. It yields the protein CASSDWDRGVKETQYF. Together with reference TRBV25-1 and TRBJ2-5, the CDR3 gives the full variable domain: EADIYQTPRYLVIGTGKKITLECSQTMGHDKMYWYQQDPGMELHLIHYSYGVNSTEKGDLSSESTVSRIRTEHFPLTLESARPSHTSQYLCASSDWDRGVKETQYFGPGTRLLVL.

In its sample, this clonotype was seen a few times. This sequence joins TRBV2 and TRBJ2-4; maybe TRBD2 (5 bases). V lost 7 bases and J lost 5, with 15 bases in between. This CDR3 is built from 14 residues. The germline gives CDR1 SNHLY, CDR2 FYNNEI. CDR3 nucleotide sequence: TGTGCCAGCAAGGCGGGCGCGGGCCAAAACATTCAGTACTTC. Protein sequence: CASKAGAGQNIQYF.

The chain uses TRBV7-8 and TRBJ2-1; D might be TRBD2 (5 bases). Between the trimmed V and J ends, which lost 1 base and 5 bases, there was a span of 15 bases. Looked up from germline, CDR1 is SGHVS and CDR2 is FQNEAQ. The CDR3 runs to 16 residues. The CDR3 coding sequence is TGTGCCAGCAGCTTAGAGATTTGGGCTAGCCACAATGAGCAGTTCTTC. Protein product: CASSLEIWASHNEQFF.

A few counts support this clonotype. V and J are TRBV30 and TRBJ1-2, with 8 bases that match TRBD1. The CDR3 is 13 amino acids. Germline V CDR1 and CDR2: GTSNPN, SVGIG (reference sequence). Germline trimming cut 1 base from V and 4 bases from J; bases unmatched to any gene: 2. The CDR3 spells CAWSADRGYGYTF. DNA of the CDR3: TGTGCCTGGAGTGCCGACAGGGGCTATGGCTACACCTTC.

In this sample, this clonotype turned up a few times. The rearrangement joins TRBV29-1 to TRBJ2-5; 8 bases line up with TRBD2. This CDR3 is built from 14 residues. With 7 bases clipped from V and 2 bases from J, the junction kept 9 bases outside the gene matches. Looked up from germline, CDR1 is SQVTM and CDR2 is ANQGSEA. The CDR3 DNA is TGCAGCGCGAGGTGGAGCGGGAGTCAAGAGACCCAGTACTTC. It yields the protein CSARWSGSQETQYF.

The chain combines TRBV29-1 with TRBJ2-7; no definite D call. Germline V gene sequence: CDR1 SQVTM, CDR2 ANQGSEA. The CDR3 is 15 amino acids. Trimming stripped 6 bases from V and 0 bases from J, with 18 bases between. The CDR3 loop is CSVARRAGDSYEQYF. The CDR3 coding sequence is TGCAGCGTCGCCCGTCGGGCAGGCGACTCCTACGAGCAGTACTTC.

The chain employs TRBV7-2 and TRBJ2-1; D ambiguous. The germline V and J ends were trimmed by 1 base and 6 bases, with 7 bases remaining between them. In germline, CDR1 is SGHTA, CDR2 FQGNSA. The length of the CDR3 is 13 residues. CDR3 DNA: TGTGCCAGCAGCTTAGTACACACCAATGAGCAGTTCTTC. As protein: CASSLVHTNEQFF.